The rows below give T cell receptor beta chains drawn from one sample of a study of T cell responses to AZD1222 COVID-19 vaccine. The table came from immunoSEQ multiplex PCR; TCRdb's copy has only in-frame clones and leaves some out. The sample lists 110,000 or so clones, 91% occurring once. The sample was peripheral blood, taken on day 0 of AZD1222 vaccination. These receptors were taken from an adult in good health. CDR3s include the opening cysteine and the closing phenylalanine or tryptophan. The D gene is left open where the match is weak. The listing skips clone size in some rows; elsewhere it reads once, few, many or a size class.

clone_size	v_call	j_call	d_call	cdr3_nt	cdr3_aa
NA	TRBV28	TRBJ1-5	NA	TGTGCCAGTAACGTTGTTGATCAGCCCCAGCATTTT	CASNVVDQPQHF
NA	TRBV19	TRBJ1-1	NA	TGTGCCAGTAGTATAGGAGGCGGCGGCGTGGAAGCTTTCTTT	CASSIGGGGVEAFF
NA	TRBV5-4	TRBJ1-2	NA	TGTGCCAGCAGCTTGGCCAAGGGGTTAGGTGGCTACACCTTC	CASSLAKGLGGYTF
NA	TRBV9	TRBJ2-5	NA	TGTGCCAGCAGCGTAGGGGCAGGGTCGAGGGAGACCCAGTACTTC	CASSVGAGSRETQYF
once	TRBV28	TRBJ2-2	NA	TGTGCCAGCAGTTTATATGGGGGATCCGGGGAGCTGTTTTTT	CASSLYGGSGELFF
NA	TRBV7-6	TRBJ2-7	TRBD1	TGTGCCAGCAGCTTAGGGCAGGGGGTGTACGAGCAGTACTTC	CASSLGQGVYEQYF
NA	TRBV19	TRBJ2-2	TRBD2	TGTGCCAGTAGACCTAGCGGGAACACCGGGGAGCTGTTTTTT	CASRPSGNTGELFF
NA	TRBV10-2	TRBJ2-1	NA	TGCGCCAGCAGGGACCGGGCGGGTGAGCAGTTCTTC	CASRDRAGEQFF
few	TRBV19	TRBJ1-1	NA	TGTGCCAGTAGCCTGGAGGGTGAAAACACTGAAGCTTTCTTT	CASSLEGENTEAFF
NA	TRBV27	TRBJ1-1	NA	TGTGCCAGCAGTTTTCGCAGAGGTGTGGGAGGCGGGATGGGCACTGAAGCTTTCTTT	CASSFRRGVGGGMGTEAFF
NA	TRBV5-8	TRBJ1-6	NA	TGTGCCAGCAGCTTGGAAACGCGCTATAATTCACCCCTCCACTTT	CASSLETRYNSPLHF
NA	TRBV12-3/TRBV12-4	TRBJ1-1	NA	TGTGCCAGCAGTTTATTGTCGAACACTGAAGCTTTCTTT	CASSLLSNTEAFF
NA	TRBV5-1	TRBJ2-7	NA	TGCGCCAGCAGTTCTCAGAGCAGCTCCTACGAGCAGTACTTC	CASSSQSSSYEQYF
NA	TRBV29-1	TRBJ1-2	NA	TGCAGCCTAAGGGGGGGAGACGGCGGCTACACCTTC	CSLRGGDGGYTF
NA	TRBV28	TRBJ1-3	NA	TGTGCCAGCAGGCCTCCGGACCTTGACGGGAACACCATATATTTT	CASRPPDLDGNTIYF
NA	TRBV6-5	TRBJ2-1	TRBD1	TGTGCCAGCAGCCTCGGACAGGTGGTAGTTGAGCAGTTCTTC	CASSLGQVVVEQFF
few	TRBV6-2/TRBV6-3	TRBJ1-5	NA	TGTGCCAGCAGTTACACCTTTGTAGATAGCAATCAGCCCCAGCATTTT	CASSYTFVDSNQPQHF
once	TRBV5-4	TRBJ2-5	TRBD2	TGTGCCAGCAGCCTGGTGGGGACTAGCGGTCAAGAGACCCAGTACTTC	CASSLVGTSGQETQYF
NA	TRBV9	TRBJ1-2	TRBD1	TGTGCCAGCACCAAACCGGGACAGAACTATGGCTACACCTTC	CASTKPGQNYGYTF
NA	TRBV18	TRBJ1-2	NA	TGTGCCAGCTCACAGGGGAAAGAGGATGGCTACACCTTC	CASSQGKEDGYTF
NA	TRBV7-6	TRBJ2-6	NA	TGTGCCAGCAGCTTAGAAGCTGGGGCCAACGTCCTGACTTTC	CASSLEAGANVLTF
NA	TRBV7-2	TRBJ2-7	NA	TGTGCCAGCAGCTTAGTCCGGAAAGACGGGCAGTACTTC	CASSLVRKDGQYF
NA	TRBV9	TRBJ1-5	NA	TGTGCCAGCAGCCCCTCCCCACTGACAACCGAGCCCCAGCATTTT	CASSPSPLTTEPQHF
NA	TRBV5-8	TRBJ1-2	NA	TGTGCCAGCAGCTTGGTCGGGGGCGACTATGGCTACACCTTC	CASSLVGGDYGYTF
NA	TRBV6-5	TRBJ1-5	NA	TGTGCCAGCCCTGGGGGCCTGGGGCAGCCCCAGCATTTT	CASPGGLGQPQHF
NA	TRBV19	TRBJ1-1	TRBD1	TGTGCCAGTAGTATACAGGGGGGGACTGAAGCTTTCTTT	CASSIQGGTEAFF
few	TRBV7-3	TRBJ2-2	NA	TGTGCCAGCAGCTTAAAGCACACCGGGGAGCTGTTTTTT	CASSLKHTGELFF
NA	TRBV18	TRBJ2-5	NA	TGTGCCAGCTCCCCCGTCGAACACGGGACCCAGTACTTC	CASSPVEHGTQYF
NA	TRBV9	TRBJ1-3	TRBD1	TGTGCCAGCAGCGTATCACAGGGGACCGGAAACACCATATATTTT	CASSVSQGTGNTIYF
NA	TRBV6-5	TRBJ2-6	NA	TGTGCCAGCAGCGGAGGGGGCTCTGGGGCCAACGTCCTGACTTTC	CASSGGGSGANVLTF
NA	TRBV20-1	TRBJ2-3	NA	TGCAGTGCTGACCCAGATACGCAGTATTTT	CSADPDTQYF
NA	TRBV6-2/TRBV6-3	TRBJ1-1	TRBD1	TGTGCCAGCAGTTACTCGACAACAGGGGGAGGCACTGAAGCTTTCTTT	CASSYSTTGGGTEAFF
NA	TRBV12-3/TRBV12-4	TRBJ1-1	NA	TGTGCCAGCAGTTTTTTGGATGAAGCTTTCTTT	CASSFLDEAFF
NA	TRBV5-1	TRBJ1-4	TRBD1	TGCGCCAGCAGCCGGCGACAGGGATCAACTAATGAAAAACTGTTTTTT	CASSRRQGSTNEKLFF
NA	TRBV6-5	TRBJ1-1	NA	TGTGCCAGCAGTTTGGTGGGATTTGGCACTGAAGCTTTCTTT	CASSLVGFGTEAFF
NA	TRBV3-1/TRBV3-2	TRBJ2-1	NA	TGTGCCAGCACCCCGCAGGGGAATTACAATGAGCAGTTCTTC	CASTPQGNYNEQFF